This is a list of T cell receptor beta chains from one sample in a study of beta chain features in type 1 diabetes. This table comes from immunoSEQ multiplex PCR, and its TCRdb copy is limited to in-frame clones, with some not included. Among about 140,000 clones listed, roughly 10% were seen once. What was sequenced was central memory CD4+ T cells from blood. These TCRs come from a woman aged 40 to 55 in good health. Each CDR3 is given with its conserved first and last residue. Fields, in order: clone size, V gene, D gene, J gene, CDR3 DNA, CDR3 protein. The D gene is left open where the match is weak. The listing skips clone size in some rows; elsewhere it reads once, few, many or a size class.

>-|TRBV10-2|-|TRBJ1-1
TGCGCCAGCAGTGTAAATCCCAACACTGAAGCTTTCTTT
CASSVNPNTEAFF
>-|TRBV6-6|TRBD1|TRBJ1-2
TGTGCCAGCAGCAAAACCGGACAGGCGAACTATGGCTACACCTTC
CASSKTGQANYGYTF
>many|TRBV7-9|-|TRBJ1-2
TGTGCCAGCAGCTTAGCCACCGAGAATGGCTACACCTTC
CASSLATENGYTF
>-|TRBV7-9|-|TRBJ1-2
TGTGCCAGCAGCATAACGTGGGGAGACTATGGCTACACCTTC
CASSITWGDYGYTF
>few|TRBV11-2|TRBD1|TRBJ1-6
TGTGCCAGCAGCCTGGGGGGGACAGGGCCTCGGCCCCTCCACTTT
CASSLGGTGPRPLHF
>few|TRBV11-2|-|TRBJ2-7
TGTGCCAGCAGCTTAGATGGCAGATCGGGCGAGCAGTACTTC
CASSLDGRSGEQYF
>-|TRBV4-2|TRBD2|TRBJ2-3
TGTGCCAGCAGCCAAGATCGCGTCTTTTACCGGAGCGGGGGGTCCGCCCCAATCCAAGATACGCAGTATTTT
CASSQDRVFYRSGGSAPIQDTQYF
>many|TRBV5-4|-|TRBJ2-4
TGTGCCAGCAGTCTGGAGGGGGGGAGGGCCAAAAACATTCAGTACTTC
CASSLEGGRAKNIQYF
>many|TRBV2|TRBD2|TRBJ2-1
TGTGCCAGCAGACGACTTAGCGGGGATAGCTCCTACAATGAGCAGTTCTTC
CASRRLSGDSSYNEQFF
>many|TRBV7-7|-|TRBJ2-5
TGTGCCAGCAGCGGGCAGGGTGGAGGGGAGGAGACCCAGTACTTC
CASSGQGGGEETQYF
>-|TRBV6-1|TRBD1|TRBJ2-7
TGTGCCAGCAGTCACAGGGGAACAGCCTACGAGCAGTACTTC
CASSHRGTAYEQYF
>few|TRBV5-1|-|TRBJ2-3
TGCGCCAGCAGCTTGGATGCTATCACAGATACGCAGTATTTT
CASSLDAITDTQYF
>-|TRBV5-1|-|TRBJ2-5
TGCGCCAGCAAGGGGGGGGCCTTACAAGAGACCCAGTACTTC
CASKGGALQETQYF
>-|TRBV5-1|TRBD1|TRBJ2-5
TGCGCCAGCAGCTTGGGACAGGGGCCCCAAGAGACCCAGTACTTC
CASSLGQGPQETQYF
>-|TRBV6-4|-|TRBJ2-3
TGTGCCAGCAGCACAGGGCCCTGGGTTGATACGCAGTATTTT
CASSTGPWVDTQYF
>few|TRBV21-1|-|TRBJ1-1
TGTGCCAGCAGCAAAGCCAGGGACAGGGGCGCTGAAGCTTTCTTT
CASSKARDRGAEAFF